This T cell receptor (beta chain) came from a study of T cells in tuberculosis. Study-wide findings and caveats: Active tuberculosis TCR-alpha repertoires lay closer to GMM-specific TCRs than IGRA-negative controls, suggesting clonal expansion. Samples were chosen by availability of cryopreserved specimens.

Method: immunoSEQ multiplex PCR; TCRdb's copy keeps in-frame clones and lacks some. Of some 34,000 clones in the sample, around 90% are singletons; the top ten hold 7% to 9%. Points on this clone: Antigen specificity is unknown.

The CDR3 loop spans 15 amino acids. Germline-derived CDR1 and CDR2 are SGHTA and FQGNSA. The V gene end was trimmed by 5 bases and the J gene end by 2 bases; junction bases not matched to a gene: 6. Each clinical donor contributed on average approximately 100,000 T cells from unsorted cryopreserved PBMC. Sequenced input: PBMCs. This TCR was recovered from a donor between 10 and 35 years old with latent tuberculosis or without tuberculosis infection. Some clones in this sample may be carry-over from other donors' samples. V gene TRBV7-2 combines with J gene TRBJ1-3, with 7 bases identical to TRBD1. The CDR3, as DNA: TGTGCCAGCAGCCTATCGGACAGGCCTGGAAACACCATATATTTT. Translated: CASSLSDRPGNTIYF.